This TCR beta chain was documented in a study of blood T cell repertoires in COVID-19. Study-wide background: From T cells, B-cell-depleted T cells, or PBMCs came the material, which was cDNA or gDNA.

The length of the CDR3 is 12 residues. V lost 5 bases, J lost 5 bases, and 8 bases lay in between. Germline V gives CDR1 MNHEY, CDR2 SVGAGI. In the authors' methods: Nucleated cell counts were estimated from reference gene primer amplification. The data were produced by immunoSEQ multiplex PCR, yet TCRdb's version contains in-frame clones alone and is incomplete. V, J and clone size are those of that table, while D and trimming were read from the DNA. The sample lists tens of thousands of clones, about 78% occurring once. This clonotype originated in a human donor in a cohort sampled during active COVID-19. The rearrangement links TRBV6-5 to TRBJ2-3; D might be TRBD2 (6 bases). The sample taken for sequencing was peripheral blood. In DNA form, the CDR3 reads TGTGCCAGCAGTCCAGCGGGAGATACGCAGTATTTT. Its translation: CASSPAGDTQYF.